The 9 T cell receptor beta chains listed next were all sequenced from one sample in a study of T-cell reconstitution after alpha-beta-depleted transplantation in children. A library of TCRbeta sequences, prepared with unique molecular identifiers, was generated. TCRdb re-called the PCR reads through MiXCR, storing one row per CDR3 protein. This table has a few hundred thousand distinct CDR3 sequences, approximately 23% appearing once. The sample here was PBMCs, mostly from graft donor cells, taken 180 days after TCRalphabeta/CD19-depleted stem cell transplant. These receptors came from a male patient younger than 18 who had a stem cell transplant for acute lymphoblastic leukemia, so the T cells may come from the graft donor.

This clonotype has more than one count but fewer than ten. The chain combines TRBV5-1 with TRBJ1-2; 7 bases align to TRBD1. CDR3 length equals 12 residues. V was clipped by 4 bases and J by 4 bases; unmatched bases: 1. Germline V gives CDR1 SGHRS, CDR2 YFSETQ. Here the CDR3 reads CASSGTVYGYTF. Written as DNA, the CDR3 is TGCGCCAGCAGCGGGACAGTCTATGGCTACACCTTC.

This clonotype was detected only a few times. The genes are TRBV10-3 and TRBJ2-1, with D possibly being TRBD1 (6 bases). This CDR3 is built from 12 residues. V lost 10 bases and J 8 bases, leaving 15 bases between the germline ends. Germline lookup yields CDR1 ENHRY and CDR2 SYGVKD. The CDR3 region has the DNA TGTGCCAGCAAGTCCCAGGGGCATGAGCAGTTCTTC. Translating it yields CASKSQGHEQFF.

The rearrangement links TRBV5-1 to TRBJ1-1; 11 bases agree with TRBD1. The V gene's germline CDR1 is SGHRS and CDR2 YFSETQ. With V trimmed by 4 bases and J by 0 bases, 8 bases remained unmatched. The CDR3 has 17 residues. In DNA form, the CDR3 reads TGCGCCAGCAGCCCCGGGACAGGGGGTCCCTTGAACACTGAAGCTTTCTTT. It encodes CASSPGTGGPLNTEAFF.

This sequence joins TRBV5-4 and TRBJ2-7, with TRBD1 matching over 7 bases. Trimming at V came to 1 base and at J to 6 bases, leaving 1 base not matched to a gene. CDR1 and CDR2 (germline): SGHNT, YYREEE (reference sequence). This CDR3 has 12 amino acids. In DNA form, the CDR3 reads TGTGCCAGCAGCTTGAGGGGGCGCGAGCAGTACTTC. The encoded protein is CASSLRGREQYF.

The chain is built from TRBV27 and TRBJ2-3, with 7 bases that match TRBD2. V lost 2 bases and J lost 4; bases outside the gene matches: 6. Germline V gene sequence: CDR1 MNHEY, CDR2 SMNVEV (reference sequence). This CDR3 is 15 amino acids long. CDR3 coding DNA: TGTGCCAGCAGTTTAGGACTAGTTGGCGCAGATACGCAGTATTTT. Amino acid sequence: CASSLGLVGADTQYF.

V is TRBV29-1 and J is TRBJ2-7; weak D call: TRBD1 (6 bases). Germline V gene sequence: CDR1 SQVTM, CDR2 ANQGSEA. Trimming left V 1 base short and J 5 bases short, with 15 bases between. The CDR3 spans 14 residues. The CDR3 DNA reads as TGCAGCGTTGAAGTTTCACAGGGTAGCAACGAGCAGTACTTC. Its translation: CSVEVSQGSNEQYF.

The V and J genes are TRBV6-1 and TRBJ1-6; D is ambiguous. Trimming removed 7 bases at V and 0 bases at J, with 10 bases between. The CDR3 loop spans 15 amino acids. Germline loops: CDR1 MNHNS, CDR2 SASEGT. CDR3 bases: TGTGCCAGCACCCGGGATAGCTCCTATAATTCACCCCTCCACTTT. Amino acid sequence: CASTRDSSYNSPLHF.

The rearrangement uses TRBV10-3 and TRBJ2-2, with no clear D. V dropped 2 bases and J dropped 0 bases, with 10 bases sitting between them. CDR3 size: 16 residues. Germline V lookup: CDR1 ENHRY, CDR2 SYGVKD. The CDR3, as DNA: TGTGCCATCAGTGAGGATTACAGTCCGAACACCGGGGAGCTGTTTTTT. Its protein is CAISEDYSPNTGELFF.

The rearrangement uses TRBV5-1 and TRBJ1-2, with no clear D. The germline CDR1 and CDR2 sequences are SGHRS and YFSETQ. The CDR3 length is 12 residues. V lost 2 bases and J 10 bases, leaving 12 bases between the germline ends. CDR3 region: CASSLARSDYTF. CDR3 in DNA: TGCGCCAGCAGCTTAGCCAGAAGTGACTACACCTTC.